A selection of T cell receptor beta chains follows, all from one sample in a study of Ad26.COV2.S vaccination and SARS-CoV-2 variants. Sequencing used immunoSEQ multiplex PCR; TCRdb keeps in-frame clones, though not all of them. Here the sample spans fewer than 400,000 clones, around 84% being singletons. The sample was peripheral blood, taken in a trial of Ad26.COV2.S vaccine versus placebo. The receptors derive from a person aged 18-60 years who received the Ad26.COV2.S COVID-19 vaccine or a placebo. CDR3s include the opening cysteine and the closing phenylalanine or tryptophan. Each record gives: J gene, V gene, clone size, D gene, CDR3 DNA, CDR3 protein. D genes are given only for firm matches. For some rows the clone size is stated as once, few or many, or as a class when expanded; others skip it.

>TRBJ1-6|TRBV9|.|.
TGTGCCAGCAGCGTAGGCGTGGCCCCGGGGTATTCACCCCTCCACTTT
CASSVGVAPGYSPLHF
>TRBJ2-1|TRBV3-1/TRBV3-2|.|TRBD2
TGTGCCAGCAGCCCCCAGGGGAGACTAGCGGGGTTTTACAATGAGCAGTTCTTC
CASSPQGRLAGFYNEQFF
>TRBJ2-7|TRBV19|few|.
TGTGCCAGTAGTATAATGTCAGGGAACGAGCAGTACTTC
CASSIMSGNEQYF
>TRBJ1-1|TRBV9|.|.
TGTGCCAGCAGCTTCAGGGCGGGGCAGAACACTGAAGCTTTCTTT
CASSFRAGQNTEAFF
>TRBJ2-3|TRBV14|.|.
TGTGCCAGCAGCCTAAGACAGTTACAAGATACGCAGTATTTT
CASSLRQLQDTQYF
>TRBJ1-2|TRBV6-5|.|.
TGTGCCAGCAGTTACCGGGAGACTAACTATGGCTACACCTTC
CASSYRETNYGYTF
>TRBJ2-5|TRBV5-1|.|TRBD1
TGCGCCAGCAGCTTGGCCGTTGGGACAGAAGAGACCCAGTACTTC
CASSLAVGTEETQYF
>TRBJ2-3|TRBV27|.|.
TGTGCCAGCAGACCAATTACGGACATCACAGATACGCAGTATTTT
CASRPITDITDTQYF
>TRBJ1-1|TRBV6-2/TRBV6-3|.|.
TGTGCCAGCAGTTACCAGGGATTACCTGAAGCTTTCTTT
CASSYQGLPEAFF
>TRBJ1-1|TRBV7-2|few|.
TGTGCCAGCAGCTTAGGGAGGGAGCTTGGAGCTTTCTTT
CASSLGRELGAFF
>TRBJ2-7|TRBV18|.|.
TGTGCCAGCTCACCCTCACAGCTCAACTACGAGCAGTACTTC
CASSPSQLNYEQYF
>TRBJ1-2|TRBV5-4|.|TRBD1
TGTGCCAGTGAGGGGGACAGCTCCTATGGCTACACCTTC
CASEGDSSYGYTF
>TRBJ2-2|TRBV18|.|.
TGTGCCAGCTCACCGTGGCAAGCGAACACCGGGGAGCTGTTTTTT
CASSPWQANTGELFF
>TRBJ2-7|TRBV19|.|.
TGTGCCACCCGGCCAGGTCACTCCTACGAGCAGTACTTC
CATRPGHSYEQYF
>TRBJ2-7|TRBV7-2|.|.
TGTGCCAGCACCCAGACGGGACTTCCCTACGAGCAGTACTTC
CASTQTGLPYEQYF
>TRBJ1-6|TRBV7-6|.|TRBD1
TGTGCCAGCAGCTTACAGACAGGGGGCGATTCACCCCTCCACTTT
CASSLQTGGDSPLHF
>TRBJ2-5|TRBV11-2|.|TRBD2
TGTGCCAGCAGCTTCCCGGGGGGAAGTGAGACCCAGTACTTC
CASSFPGGSETQYF
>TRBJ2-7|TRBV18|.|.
TGTGCCAGCTCACCACCGGTGGGGAGTGGATACGAGCAGTACTTC
CASSPPVGSGYEQYF
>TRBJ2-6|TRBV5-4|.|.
TGTGCCAGCAGCGCCCCGACAGGCCATTACTCTGGGGCCAACGTCCTGACTTTC
CASSAPTGHYSGANVLTF
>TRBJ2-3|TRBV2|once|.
TGTGCCAGCAGTGTGTCAGAAGATACGCAGTATTTT
CASSVSEDTQYF
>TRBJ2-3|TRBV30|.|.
TGTGCCTGGAGTGTACAGGGGGGGCCTTGGACAGATACGCAGTATTTT
CAWSVQGGPWTDTQYF
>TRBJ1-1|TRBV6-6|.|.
TGTGCCAGCAGCCTCCTCTCGGGGATTGAAGCTTTCTTT
CASSLLSGIEAFF
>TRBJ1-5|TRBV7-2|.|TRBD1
TGTGCCAGCAGCCCCCTAGGACAGGTGAATCAGCCCCAGCATTTT
CASSPLGQVNQPQHF
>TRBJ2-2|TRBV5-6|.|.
TGTGCCAGCAGCCTTCCCAGCAGGTCGGCAGTCGGGGAGCTGTTTTTT
CASSLPSRSAVGELFF
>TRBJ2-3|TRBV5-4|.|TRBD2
TGTGCCAGCAGCCTACTGGGACTAGCGGGCACAGATACGCAGTATTTT
CASSLLGLAGTDTQYF
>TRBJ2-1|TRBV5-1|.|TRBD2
TGCGCCAGCAGCTTGACGAGCGGGGGATCCTACAATGAGCAGTTCTTC
CASSLTSGGSYNEQFF
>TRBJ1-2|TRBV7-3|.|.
TGTGCCAGCAGCTTAGGTCGGGGGAACTATGGCTACACCTTC
CASSLGRGNYGYTF
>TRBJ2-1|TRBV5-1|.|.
TGCGCCAGCAGCTTGGTGCTCTCGGGAAATGAGCAGTTCTTC
CASSLVLSGNEQFF
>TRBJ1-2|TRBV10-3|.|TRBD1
TGTGCCATCAGTGACGCAAACCGGGACAGGGGGCTTAATGGCTACACCTTC
CAISDANRDRGLNGYTF
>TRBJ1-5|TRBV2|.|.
TGTGCCAGCAGTGAAGCACAGGGTAGTCAGCCCCAGCATTTT
CASSEAQGSQPQHF
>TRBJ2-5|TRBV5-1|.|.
TGCGCCAGCAGCTTGGAGAGAGGGGGGGAGACCCAGTACTTC
CASSLERGGETQYF
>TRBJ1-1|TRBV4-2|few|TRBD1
TGTGCCAGCAGCCAAGATGACAGGGTCGGGGAAGCTTTCTTT
CASSQDDRVGEAFF
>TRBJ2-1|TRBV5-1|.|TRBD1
TGCGCCAGCAGCTCGGGACAGGGTGCCAATGAGCAGTTCTTC
CASSSGQGANEQFF
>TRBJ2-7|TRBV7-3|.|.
TGTGCCAGCAGCTATTACAAGGGGGACGAGCAGTACTTC
CASSYYKGDEQYF
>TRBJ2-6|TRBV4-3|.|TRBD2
TGCGCCAGCAGCCAACTTACTAGCGGGAGGCCTGGGGCCAACGTCCTGACTTTC
CASSQLTSGRPGANVLTF
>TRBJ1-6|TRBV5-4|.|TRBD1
TGTGCCAGCAGTCCGGGACAGGGGGATATTCAGGGACCCCTCCACTTT
CASSPGQGDIQGPLHF
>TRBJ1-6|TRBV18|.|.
TGTGCCAGCTCACCAGGTCATTTATCACCCCTCCACTTT
CASSPGHLSPLHF
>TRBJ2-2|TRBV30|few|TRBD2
TGTGCCTGGAGTGGAGGTAGACGTGCCGGGGGGGCACCGAACACCGGGGAGCTGTTTTTT
CAWSGGRRAGGAPNTGELFF
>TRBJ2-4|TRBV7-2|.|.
TGTGCCTCTCAAGGGGGGGCGAGGAACATTCAGTACTTC
CASQGGARNIQYF
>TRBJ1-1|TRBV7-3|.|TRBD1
TGTGCCAGCAGCGCGACAGGGGGGGACACTGAAGCTTTCTTT
CASSATGGDTEAFF
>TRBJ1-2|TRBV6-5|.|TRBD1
TGTGCCAGCAGTTACTCGGACAGGGGCGGTGGCTACACCTTC
CASSYSDRGGGYTF
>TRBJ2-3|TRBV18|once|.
TGTGCCAGCTCAACAGAGGGTCGGGGAACAGATACGCAGTATTTT
CASSTEGRGTDTQYF
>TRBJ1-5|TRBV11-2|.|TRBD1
TGTGCCAGCAGCCCCGGGACAGCCTTCAATCAGCCCCAGCATTTT
CASSPGTAFNQPQHF
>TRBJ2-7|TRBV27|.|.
TGTGCCAGCAGTCCGGACCGGGACTCCTCCTACGAGCAGTACTTC
CASSPDRDSSYEQYF
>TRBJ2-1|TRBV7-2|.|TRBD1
TGTGCCAGCAGCTGGCGGACAGGGGGCAATGAGCAGTTCTTC
CASSWRTGGNEQFF
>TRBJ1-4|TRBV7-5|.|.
TGTGTCAGAAGCCATTCCGGGACTCTTGCTAATGAAAAACTGTTTTTT
CVRSHSGTLANEKLFF
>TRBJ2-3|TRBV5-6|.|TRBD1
TGTGCCAGCAGCTTGGGAGACAGGGCCTACACAGATACGCAGTATTTT
CASSLGDRAYTDTQYF